These T cell receptor beta chains were read from a single sample in a study of Ad26.COV2.S vaccination and SARS-CoV-2 variants. The method was immunoSEQ multiplex PCR; TCRdb's version includes in-frame clones alone and lacks a portion of them. The sample includes roughly 420,000 clones, around nine tenths of them seen just once. The sample was peripheral blood, taken in a trial of Ad26.COV2.S vaccine versus placebo. The source of these receptors is a person between 18 and 59 years old who received the Ad26.COV2.S COVID-19 vaccine or a placebo. Each CDR3 is given with its conserved first and last residue. Fields, in order: D gene, V gene, J gene, clone size, CDR3 DNA, CDR3 protein. A D gene is named only where the DNA matches it firmly. Clone sizes are given selectively: once, few, many, or a class where the clone is expanded.

NA	TRBV10-3	TRBJ2-7	once	TGTGCCATCAGTGAGTCGAGGGTAGCAGACGAGCAGTACTTC	CAISESRVADEQYF
NA	TRBV4-3	TRBJ1-1	NA	TGCGCCAGCAGCCAAACAGGGAACACTGAAGCTTTCTTT	CASSQTGNTEAFF
NA	TRBV25-1	TRBJ2-1	NA	TGTGCCAGCAGTGAGCAGGGGTCCTACAATGAGCAGTTCTTC	CASSEQGSYNEQFF
NA	TRBV25-1	TRBJ2-1	NA	TGTGCCAGCAGTGAATATCCTTACAATGAGCAGTTCTTC	CASSEYPYNEQFF
NA	TRBV7-2	TRBJ2-1	NA	TGTGCCAGCAGCGCGGACTGGAACAATGAGCAGTTCTTC	CASSADWNNEQFF
TRBD1	TRBV29-1	TRBJ1-2	NA	TGCAGCGTTGATCAGGGGGCTCGGGGCTACACCTTC	CSVDQGARGYTF
NA	TRBV5-6	TRBJ2-3	NA	TGTGCCAGCAGCTTGGCAGTTTTTTCCACAGATACGCAGTATTTT	CASSLAVFSTDTQYF
TRBD1	TRBV19	TRBJ1-4	NA	TGTGCCAGTAGGCCACCTCTGGGGACAGGGTTGACTAATGAAAAACTGTTTTTT	CASRPPLGTGLTNEKLFF
TRBD1	TRBV2	TRBJ1-2	NA	TGTGCCAGCAGCGCTATCACAGGGGGCTCTGGCTACACCTTC	CASSAITGGSGYTF
TRBD1	TRBV12-3/TRBV12-4	TRBJ2-7	NA	TGTGCCAGCACCAGGACAGGGGCTCTCGAGCAGTACTTC	CASTRTGALEQYF
TRBD1	TRBV27	TRBJ1-2	NA	TGTGCCAGCAGACTTGACAGGGGGTTTGACTATGGCTACACCTTC	CASRLDRGFDYGYTF
NA	TRBV25-1	TRBJ2-7	NA	TGTGCCAGCAAGAAAATCACTGGCGAGCAGTACTTC	CASKKITGEQYF
NA	TRBV4-1	TRBJ1-1	NA	TGCGCCAGCAGCCAGGGGTGGTCTGAAGCTTTCTTT	CASSQGWSEAFF
NA	TRBV28	TRBJ1-6	NA	TGTGCCAGCAGCCTAAATAATTCACCCCTCCACTTT	CASSLNNSPLHF
TRBD2	TRBV7-2	TRBJ2-1	NA	TGTGCCAGCAGCTCGACTAGCGGGGTGCTCAATGAGCAGTTCTTC	CASSSTSGVLNEQFF
NA	TRBV28	TRBJ1-2	NA	TGTGCCAGCAGCTATAGGACAAGTCCTATGGCTAACACCTTC	CASSYRTSPMANTF
NA	TRBV27	TRBJ2-1	NA	TGTGCCAGCAGTTTGTCTTGGGTCAGCGATGAGCAGTTCTTC	CASSLSWVSDEQFF
TRBD1	TRBV15	TRBJ1-5	NA	TGTGCCACCAGCAGGGGACAGGAGATTAGCAATCAGCCCCAGCATTTT	CATSRGQEISNQPQHF
NA	TRBV12-3/TRBV12-4	TRBJ1-3	NA	TGTGCCAGCAGGGTCGGACGGGGACCTTTGTATTTT	CASRVGRGPLYF
NA	TRBV5-4	TRBJ1-2	NA	TGTGCCAGCAGCGGCGGAGGTCAAGGGATTCATGGCTACACCTTC	CASSGGGQGIHGYTF
TRBD2	TRBV28	TRBJ2-7	NA	TGTGCCAGCAGTCCCCCCGGGGGGGCAAGGGCCTACGAGCAGTACTTC	CASSPPGGARAYEQYF
NA	TRBV7-3	TRBJ2-3	NA	TGTGCCAGCAGCTTGGTGGGACTTCCCATGGGGACAGATACGCAGTATTTT	CASSLVGLPMGTDTQYF
TRBD1	TRBV5-4	TRBJ2-5	NA	TGTGCCAGCAGCTCAGGGAGCAGGGGGCAAGAGACCCAGTACTTC	CASSSGSRGQETQYF
NA	TRBV27	TRBJ1-2	once	TGTGCCAGCACCCACTCGGCCGGGGGGGTCTATGGCTACACCTTC	CASTHSAGGVYGYTF
NA	TRBV6-2/TRBV6-3	TRBJ1-6	NA	TGTGCCAGCAGTTTGGCTGGGAGAATCTCACCCCTCCACTTT	CASSLAGRISPLHF
TRBD2	TRBV6-2/TRBV6-3	TRBJ2-1	NA	TGTGCCAGCAGCGCGGGAGCGAGTGAGCAGTTCTTC	CASSAGASEQFF
NA	TRBV6-5	TRBJ2-5	once	TGTGCCAGCAGCCCCCCACAGCAAGAGACCCAGTACTTC	CASSPPQQETQYF
TRBD1	TRBV5-1	TRBJ2-7	NA	TGCGCCAGCAGCACGACAGGGCCTTCCTACGAGCAGTACTTC	CASSTTGPSYEQYF
NA	TRBV5-1	TRBJ2-7	NA	TGCGCCAGCAGCTTAACCGGGACGACGAGCGAGCAGTACTTC	CASSLTGTTSEQYF
NA	TRBV7-8	TRBJ1-2	NA	TGTGCCAGCAGCTTAGACAGGGAAGCTGGCTACACCTTC	CASSLDREAGYTF
TRBD1	TRBV2	TRBJ2-7	NA	TGTGCCAGCAGCGTCGACAGGGGAGGCTCCTACGAGCAGTACTTC	CASSVDRGGSYEQYF
NA	TRBV19	TRBJ2-5	NA	TGTGCCAGTAGTCAGACGGACCAAGAGACCCAGTACTTC	CASSQTDQETQYF
NA	TRBV23-1	TRBJ2-7	NA	TGCGCCAGCGGGGGGACGCATAGTTACGAGCAGTACTTC	CASGGTHSYEQYF
NA	TRBV11-2	TRBJ2-2	few	TGTGCCAGCGCCCGAGGGAGGGGGCAGCGCACCGGGGAGCTGTTTTTT	CASARGRGQRTGELFF
NA	TRBV5-4	TRBJ1-1	NA	TGTGCCCCTAGGGGCGCCGCGGGGACTGAAGCTTTCTTT	CAPRGAAGTEAFF
NA	TRBV11-2	TRBJ1-5	NA	TGTGCCAGCAGCCCAAAGGCCGGCCCTTTATATAGCAATCAGCCCCAGCATTTT	CASSPKAGPLYSNQPQHF
NA	TRBV21-1	TRBJ2-5	NA	TGTGCCAGCAGCAACTTTCGGGCGGGAGGTTTAAAAGAGACCCAGTACTTC	CASSNFRAGGLKETQYF
NA	TRBV2	TRBJ1-2	NA	TGTGCCAGCAGTATCCGAAAAACCGGGGACCCGGTATGGGGCTACACCTTC	CASSIRKTGDPVWGYTF
NA	TRBV6-2/TRBV6-3	TRBJ2-1	NA	TGTGCCAGCAGTTCGTCCAATGAGCAGTTCTTC	CASSSSNEQFF
NA	TRBV9	TRBJ2-1	NA	TGTGCCAGCAGCCCTTTTGGGGGCCCTTACAATGAGCAGTTCTTC	CASSPFGGPYNEQFF
TRBD2	TRBV9	TRBJ2-7	NA	TGTGCCAGCAGCGTTTGGGGACTAGCGGGAAACGAGCAGTACTTC	CASSVWGLAGNEQYF
NA	TRBV6-5	TRBJ1-4	NA	TGTGCCAGCAGCTACAGGGCGGGTAAAGAAAAACTGTTTTTT	CASSYRAGKEKLFF
NA	TRBV12-3/TRBV12-4	TRBJ1-2	NA	TGTGCCAGCAGTTTAATGACGGAGGATGGCTACACCTTC	CASSLMTEDGYTF
TRBD1	TRBV6-5	TRBJ1-6	NA	TGTGCCAGCACCTGGACAGGGGCAGGGTCACCCCTCCACTTT	CASTWTGAGSPLHF
NA	TRBV30	TRBJ1-3	NA	TGTGCCTGGAGCGGACAGCTACTAGGAAACACCATATATTTT	CAWSGQLLGNTIYF
NA	TRBV6-2/TRBV6-3	TRBJ2-7	NA	TGTGCCAGCAGCCCCGGTACGTTTATCGGGCAGTACTTC	CASSPGTFIGQYF
TRBD1	TRBV7-2	TRBJ2-7	NA	TGTGCCAGCAGCTTATCTCCCCCGACAGGGCGGGCCTACGAGCAGTACTTC	CASSLSPPTGRAYEQYF
TRBD1	TRBV5-4	TRBJ1-1	NA	TGTGCCAGCAGGATACAGGGGGCGGGGACTGAAGCTTTCTTT	CASRIQGAGTEAFF
NA	TRBV27	TRBJ2-1	NA	TGTGCCAGCAGTTTTGGAGGGGAAGAGCAGTTCTTC	CASSFGGEEQFF
NA	TRBV5-1	TRBJ2-3	once	TGCGCCAGCAGCTTGGGGCCGGCGGGGGCCGGGCCAGATACGCAGTATTTT	CASSLGPAGAGPDTQYF
TRBD2	TRBV7-9	TRBJ2-7	NA	TGTGCCAGCAGCGCACCTAGCGGGGGGATCTCCTACGAGCAGTACTTC	CASSAPSGGISYEQYF
TRBD1	TRBV28	TRBJ2-7	NA	TGTGCCAGCAGTTTATTAACCGGGACAGGGTCGATAGGGGAGCAGTACTTC	CASSLLTGTGSIGEQYF
TRBD1	TRBV7-9	TRBJ2-7	NA	TGTGCCAGCAGCTTAAGACGGGACAGGTTTTACGAGCAGTACTTC	CASSLRRDRFYEQYF
TRBD1	TRBV10-1	TRBJ2-7	few	TGCGCCAGCAGTGAGTACAGGGGATCCGAGCAGTACTTC	CASSEYRGSEQYF
TRBD1	TRBV5-1	TRBJ2-7	few	TGCGCCAGCAGCTTGGCCGGACAGGAGACCTACGAGCAGTACTTC	CASSLAGQETYEQYF